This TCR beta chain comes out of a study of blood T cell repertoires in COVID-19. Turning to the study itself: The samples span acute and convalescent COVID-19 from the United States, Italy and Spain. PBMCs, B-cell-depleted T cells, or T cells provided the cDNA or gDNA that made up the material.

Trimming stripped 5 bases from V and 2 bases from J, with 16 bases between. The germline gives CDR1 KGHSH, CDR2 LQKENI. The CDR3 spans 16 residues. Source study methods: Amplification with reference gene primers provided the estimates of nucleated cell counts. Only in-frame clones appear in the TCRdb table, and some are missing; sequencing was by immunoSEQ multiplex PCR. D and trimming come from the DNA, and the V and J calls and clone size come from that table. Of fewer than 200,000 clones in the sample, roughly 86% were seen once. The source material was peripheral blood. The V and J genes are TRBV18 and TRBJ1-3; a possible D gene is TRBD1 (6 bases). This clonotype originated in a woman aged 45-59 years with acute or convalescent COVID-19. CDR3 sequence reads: CASSAYNRATGNTIYF. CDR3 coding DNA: TGTGCCAGCTCAGCGTATAACAGGGCTACTGGAAACACCATATATTTT.